The clone carrying this T cell receptor (beta chain) was seen at least ten times. This CDR3 is 17 amino acids long. From germline, CDR1 is MDHEN and CDR2 SYDVKM. V was pared by 2 bases and J by 2 bases, with 4 bases of the junction left unmatched. Hyperthyroidism of Graves' type that showed no ophthalmopathy progression within 18 months was stable. Uncontrolled infection, other autoimmune disease, pregnancy or lactation led to exclusion. RNA transcripts gave rise to amplified TCR beta CDR3 regions. Initially, a first-round RT-PCR of the TCR CDR3 employed the HTBI primer set. TCRdb reanalysed the multiplex PCR reads using MiXCR and keeps one entry per CDR3 protein. Of around 440,000 distinct CDR3 sequences in the sample, approximately 14% are singletons; the top ten hold around 7.7%. These data belong to a study of T cells in Graves' hyperthyroidism and ophthalmopathy.

The receptor comes from a young woman with Graves' hyperthyroidism. Sequences were obtained from blood. The chain has TRBV28 and TRBJ2-3, with TRBD2 matching over 13 bases. The CDR3 sequence is CASSLTGLAGVTDTQYF. In nucleotides, the CDR3 is TGTGCCAGCAGTTTAACTGGACTAGCGGGGGTCACAGATACGCAGTATTTT.